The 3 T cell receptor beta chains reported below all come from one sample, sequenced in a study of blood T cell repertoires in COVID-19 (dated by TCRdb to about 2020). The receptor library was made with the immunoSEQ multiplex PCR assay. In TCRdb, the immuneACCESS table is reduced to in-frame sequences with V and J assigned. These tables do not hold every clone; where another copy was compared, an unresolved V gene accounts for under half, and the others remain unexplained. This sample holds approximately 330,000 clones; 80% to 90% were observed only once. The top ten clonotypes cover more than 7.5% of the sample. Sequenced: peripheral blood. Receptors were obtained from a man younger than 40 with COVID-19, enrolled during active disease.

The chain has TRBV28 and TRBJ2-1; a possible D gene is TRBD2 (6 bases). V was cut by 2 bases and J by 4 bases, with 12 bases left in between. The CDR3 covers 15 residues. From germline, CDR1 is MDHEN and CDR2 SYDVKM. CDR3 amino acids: CASSLETSPYNEQFF. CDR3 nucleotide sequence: TGTGCCAGCAGTTTAGAGACTAGTCCGTACAATGAGCAGTTCTTC.

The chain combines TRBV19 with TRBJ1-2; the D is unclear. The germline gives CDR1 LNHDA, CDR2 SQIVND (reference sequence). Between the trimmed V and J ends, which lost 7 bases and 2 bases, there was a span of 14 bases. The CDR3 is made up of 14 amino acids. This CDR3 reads CASTRMRGNYGYTF. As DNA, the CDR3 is TGTGCCAGTACCCGCATGAGAGGGAACTATGGCTACACCTTC.

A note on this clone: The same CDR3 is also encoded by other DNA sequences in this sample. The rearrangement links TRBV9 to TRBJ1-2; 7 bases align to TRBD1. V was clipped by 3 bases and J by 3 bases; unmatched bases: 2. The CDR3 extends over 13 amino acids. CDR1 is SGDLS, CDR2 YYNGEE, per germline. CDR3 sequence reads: CASSAGQDYGYTF. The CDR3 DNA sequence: TGTGCCAGCAGCGCCGGACAGGACTATGGCTACACCTTC.